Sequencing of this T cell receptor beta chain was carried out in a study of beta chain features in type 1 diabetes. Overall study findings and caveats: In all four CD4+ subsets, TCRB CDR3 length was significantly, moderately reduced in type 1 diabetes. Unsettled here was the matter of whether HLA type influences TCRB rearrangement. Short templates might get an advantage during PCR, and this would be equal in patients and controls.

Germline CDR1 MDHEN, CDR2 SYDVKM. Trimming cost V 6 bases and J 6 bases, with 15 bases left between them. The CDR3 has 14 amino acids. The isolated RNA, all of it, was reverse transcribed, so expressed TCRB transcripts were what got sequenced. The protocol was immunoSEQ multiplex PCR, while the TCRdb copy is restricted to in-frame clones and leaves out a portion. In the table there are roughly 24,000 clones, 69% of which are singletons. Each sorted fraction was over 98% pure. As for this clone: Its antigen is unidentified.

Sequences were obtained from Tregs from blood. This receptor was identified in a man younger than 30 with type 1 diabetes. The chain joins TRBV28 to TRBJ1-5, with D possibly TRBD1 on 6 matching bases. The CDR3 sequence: CASSTRGFGQPQHF. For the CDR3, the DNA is TGTGCCAGCAGCACCAGGGGTTTTGGTCAGCCCCAGCATTTT.